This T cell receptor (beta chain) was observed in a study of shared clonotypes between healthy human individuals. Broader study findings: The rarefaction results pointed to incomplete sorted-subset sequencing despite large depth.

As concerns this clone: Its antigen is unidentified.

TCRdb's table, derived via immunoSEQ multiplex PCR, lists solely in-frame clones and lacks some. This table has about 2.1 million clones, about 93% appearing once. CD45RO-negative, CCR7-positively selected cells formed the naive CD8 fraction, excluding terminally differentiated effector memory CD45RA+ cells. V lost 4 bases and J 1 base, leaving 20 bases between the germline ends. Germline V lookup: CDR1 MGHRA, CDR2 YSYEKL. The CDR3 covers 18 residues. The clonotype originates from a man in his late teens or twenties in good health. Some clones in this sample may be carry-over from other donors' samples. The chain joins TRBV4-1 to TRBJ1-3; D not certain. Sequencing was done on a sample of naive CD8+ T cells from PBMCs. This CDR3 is CASSLKFPDIRSGNTIYF. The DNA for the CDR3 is TGCGCCAGCAGCCTCAAGTTTCCCGACATCCGTTCTGGAAACACCATATATTTT.